This paragraph covers one TCR beta chain sequence. Its antigen is as yet unknown. The data belong to a study of spatial heterogeneity in lung cancer. Study-wide results and caveats: Expanded tumor TCRs that were ubiquitous appeared in blood more at resection than follow-up.

The time point here: sample taken at primary tumor resection. Tumor, nontumor lung or frozen PBMC supplied whole RNA that was sequenced unsorted. Germline values: CDR1 SGHVS, CDR2 FQNEAQ. The CDR3 has 15 residues. With 5 bases clipped from V and 2 bases from J, the junction kept 3 bases outside the gene matches. Every molecule of TCR cDNA had its own unique molecular identifier. TCRdb redid the calling of the 5' RACE reads with MiXCR, one entry per CDR3 protein. Of approximately 81,000 distinct CDR3 sequences in the sample, around 13% were seen once. This TCR was sampled from a male donor with early-stage non-small cell lung cancer. The chain joins TRBV7-8 to TRBJ2-1; 10 bases fit TRBD2. Sequencing was performed on PBMCs, taken at surgery. The CDR3 sequence is CASSPSGGTYNEQFF. The CDR3 DNA reads as TGTGCCAGCAGCCCTAGCGGGGGAACCTACAATGAGCAGTTCTTC.